This TCR beta chain was recovered during a study of early stage breast cancer tumors. Some clones are missing from TCRdb's copy, which holds only in-frame ones; the method was immunoSEQ multiplex PCR. This sample has some 75,000 clones, with approximately 79% found just once. The CDR3 has 15 amino acids. Between the trimmed V and J ends, which lost 6 bases and 1 base, there was a span of 13 bases. In germline, CDR1 is LNHDA, CDR2 SQIVND (reference sequence). Specimen: blood. This chain links TRBV19 with TRBJ1-5; D unclear. The receptor's source is a person aged 55 to 70 with breast cancer. CDR3 coding DNA: TGTGCCAGTAGAATTCGGGGTGGGAGCAATCAGCCCCAGCATTTT. Translation: CASRIRGGSNQPQHF.